The 30 T cell receptor beta chains in this list originate from one sample, sequenced in a study of T-cell reconstitution after alpha-beta-depleted transplantation in children. A TCRbeta library incorporating unique molecular identifiers was prepared. TCRdb processed the PCR reads anew with MiXCR; each CDR3 protein has one entry. The table lists roughly 180,000 distinct CDR3 sequences, just over 14% of them singletons, with approximately 13% in the top ten. Here the sequenced sample was PBMCs from the stem cell graft donor, taken from the stem cell graft. The receptors were sampled from a human donor who donated a stem cell graft to a child with acute lymphoblastic leukemia.

This clonotype came up many times. The chain combines TRBV20-1 with TRBJ2-5; 14 bases match TRBD2. The CDR3 is made up of 17 amino acids. Germline V CDR1 and CDR2: DFQATT, SNEGSKA (reference sequence). V was pared by 5 bases and J by 1 base, with 9 bases of the junction left unmatched. The CDR3 region has the DNA TGCAGTGCTCCCGGGACTAGCGGGAGTATTGGCCAAGAGACCCAGTACTTC. Amino acid sequence: CSAPGTSGSIGQETQYF.

This clonotype was recorded many times. V usage is TRBV7-6 and J usage is TRBJ2-5; D unclear. Between the trimmed V and J ends, which lost 1 base and 1 base, there was a span of 10 bases. Germline V gene data show CDR1 as SGHVS and CDR2 as FNYEAQ. The CDR3 length is 15 residues. CDR3 bases: TGTGCCAGCAGCTTAGGGGCGGCAATCCAAGAGACCCAGTACTTC. Protein: CASSLGAAIQETQYF.

In its sample, this clonotype was seen many times. This chain joins TRBV9 and TRBJ2-6; D might be TRBD1 (5 bases). The length of the CDR3 is 15 residues. Trimming removed 0 bases at V and 4 bases at J, with 8 bases between. Germline CDR1 is SGDLS and CDR2 is YYNGEE. The CDR3 coding sequence is TGTGCCAGCAGCGTAGAAGGGGTAGGGGCCAACGTCCTGACTTTC. As protein: CASSVEGVGANVLTF.

This chain joins TRBV7-9 and TRBJ1-3; tentatively, D is TRBD1 (5 bases). This CDR3 region has 15 residues. Trimming removed 1 base from V and 6 bases from J, with 13 bases in between. Germline V gene sequence: CDR1 SEHNR, CDR2 FQNEAQ (reference sequence). The CDR3 nucleotides read TGTGCCAGCAGCTTAGACGGCAGGGCTGCAAACACCATATATTTT. Amino acid sequence: CASSLDGRAANTIYF.

In this sample, this clonotype turned up many times. The chain uses TRBV5-6 and TRBJ2-7, with D hard to call. The CDR3 is made up of 14 amino acids. V was trimmed by 3 bases and J by 11 bases, leaving 21 bases between them. CDR1 and CDR2 (germline): SGHDT, YYEEEE. The CDR3 sequence: CASSSVGAQTEKYF. The CDR3 DNA sequence: TGTGCCAGCAGCTCCGTGGGCGCCCAAACGGAGAAGTACTTC.

Many counts were recorded for this clonotype. This chain links TRBV29-1 with TRBJ2-3, with TRBD2 identical over 9 bases. V dropped 7 bases and J dropped 0; count of bases not matched to a gene: 2. Germline V lookup: CDR1 SQVTM, CDR2 ANQGSEA. This CDR3 is built from 13 residues. CDR3 residues: CSGAGGSTDTQYF. The CDR3 coding sequence is TGCAGCGGGGCGGGAGGGAGCACAGATACGCAGTATTTT.

Comments on this clonotype: This could be a read error, since a much larger clone is one nucleotide away. V is TRBV5-4 and J is TRBJ1-1; TRBD1 is a possible D gene (5 bases). Trimming cost V 3 bases and J 4 bases, with 16 bases left between them. The germline V gene encodes CDR1 SGHNT and CDR2 YYREEE (reference sequence). This CDR3 region has 15 residues. In DNA form, the CDR3 reads TGTGCCAGCAGCTCGGGGTGGGGCGATGGCACTGAAGCTTTCTTT. This translates into CASSSGWGDGTEAFF.

The rearrangement links TRBV6-1 to TRBJ2-7; D uncertain. The CDR3 contains 13 residues. In germline, CDR1 is MNHNS, CDR2 SASEGT. V gave up 5 bases and J gave up 6 bases, with 14 bases separating them. The chain's CDR3 is CASSPRLPTEQYF. The CDR3 bases are TGTGCCAGCAGTCCCCGTCTACCGACCGAGCAGTACTTC.

About this clonotype: A clone one base away is much larger, so this may be a read error. The chain is built from TRBV27 and TRBJ2-3; 8 nucleotides line up with TRBD1. The germline V gene has CDR1 MNHEY and CDR2 SMNVEV (reference sequence). The CDR3 has 15 residues. The CDR3 region has the DNA TGTGCCAGCAGACCAGGGGGCTGGATAGCAGATACGCATTATTTT. The encoded protein is CASRPGGWIADTHYF.

Many counts were recorded for this clonotype. This rearrangement joins TRBV12-3 or TRBV12-4 to TRBJ1-5; 7 bases fit TRBD1. Losses at the gene ends were 3 bases for V and 6 bases for J; bases not matched to a gene: 5. This CDR3 has 14 residues. CDR3 loop: CASSLGQGGQPQHF. As DNA, the CDR3 is TGTGCCAGCAGTTTGGGGCAGGGGGGTCAGCCCCAGCATTTT.

In this sample, this clonotype turned up many times. The chain's CDR3 is CSARDEGASGIEGTGELFF. The CDR3 nucleotides are TGCAGTGCTAGAGATGAGGGGGCTAGCGGAATTGAAGGCACCGGGGAGCTGTTTTTT. This chain links TRBV20-1 with TRBJ2-2; perhaps D is TRBD1 or TRBD2 (7 bases each). Germline CDR1 is DFQATT and CDR2 is SNEGSKA (reference sequence). CDR3 length: 19 amino acids. The germline V and J ends were trimmed by 0 bases and 4 bases, with 24 bases remaining between them.

This clonotype showed up many times. This chain connects TRBV15 to TRBJ2-2; D not resolved. This CDR3 is built from 12 residues. Germline V lookup: CDR1 LNHNV, CDR2 YYDKDF (reference sequence). Trimming removed 6 bases from V and 7 bases from J, with 9 bases in between. For the CDR3, the DNA is TGTGCCACCAGGGGGTACGGCGGGGAGCTGTTTTTT. The encoded protein is CATRGYGGELFF.

This clonotype has ten or more counts. V is TRBV3-1 and J is TRBJ1-1; D is undetermined. CDR1 is LGHDT, CDR2 YNNKEL, per germline (reference sequence). Trimming removed 6 bases at V and 0 bases at J, with 8 bases between. This CDR3 has 13 residues. The CDR3 loop reads CASSQNLNTEAFF. DNA for the CDR3: TGTGCCAGCAGTCAAAACTTGAACACTGAAGCTTTCTTT.

This clonotype was recorded many times. This chain connects TRBV11-2 to TRBJ1-1; D is unclear. The CDR3 runs to 14 residues. Between the trimmed V and J ends, which lost 0 bases and 1 base, there was a span of 6 bases. In germline, CDR1 is SGHAT, CDR2 FQNNGV. The CDR3 DNA is TGTGCCAGCAGCTTAGATGGGTGGAACACTGAAGCTTTCTTT. Amino acids: CASSLDGWNTEAFF.

This clonotype was seen ten or more times. The chain couples TRBV5-1 to TRBJ2-5; possible D gene TRBD2, 6 bases. Germline CDR1 and CDR2: SGHRS and YFSETQ. The V and J ends lost 0 bases and 0 bases respectively, with 12 bases between them. CDR3 size: 16 residues. The CDR3 loop is CASSLANGGNQETQYF. In DNA form, the CDR3 reads TGCGCCAGCAGCTTGGCCAATGGCGGGAACCAAGAGACCCAGTACTTC.

Remarks on this clonotype: This may be a read error: a much more frequent sequence differs by one nucleotide. This chain joins TRBV27 and TRBJ1-3; the D is unclear. CDR3 length equals 12 residues. Trimming took 5 bases from V and 2 from J, leaving 4 bases between them. Germline values: CDR1 MNHEY, CDR2 SMNVEV (reference sequence). The CDR3 sequence: CASSATGNTIYF. The CDR3 region has the DNA TGTGCCAGCAGTGCAACTGGAAACACCATATATTTT.

The rearrangement joins TRBV29-1 to TRBJ2-7; perhaps TRBD1 as D (5 bases). Per germline, CDR1 SQVTM and CDR2 ANQGSEA. The CDR3 covers 13 residues. V shed 2 bases and J shed 2 bases, with 10 bases lying between them. For the CDR3, the DNA is TGCAGCGTTGAACAGGGATCGACCTACGAGCAGTACTTC. This encodes CSVEQGSTYEQYF.

This sequence joins TRBV6-5 and TRBJ2-1; a weak D match, TRBD2 (6 bases). V lost 6 bases and J 4 bases, leaving 19 bases between the germline ends. This CDR3 spans 16 amino acids. Germline CDR1 is MNHEY and CDR2 is SVGAGI. CDR3 protein: CASRSARGTLYNEQFF. The CDR3 DNA is TGTGCCAGCAGGTCCGCCCGCGGGACTTTGTACAATGAGCAGTTCTTC.

The table lists this clonotype with a few counts. The rearrangement joins TRBV29-1 to TRBJ2-7; no clear D. Germline V lookup: CDR1 SQVTM, CDR2 ANQGSEA. V shed 1 base and J shed 7 bases, with 11 bases lying between them. The CDR3 length is 12 residues. The CDR3 nucleotides read TGCAGCGTTGAAGGTCCGCGAAGGGAGCAGTACTTC. Translating it yields CSVEGPRREQYF.

The chain joins TRBV5-4 to TRBJ2-7, with 9 bases lining up with TRBD2. Germline-derived CDR1 and CDR2 are SGHNT and YYREEE (reference sequence). The J segment lost 2 bases and the V segment lost 0 bases, leaving 6 bases of the junction unmatched. The CDR3 extends over 16 amino acids. The CDR3 here is CASSLGGAGGAYEQYF. CDR3 in DNA: TGTGCCAGCAGCTTGGGTGGTGCGGGAGGGGCCTACGAGCAGTACTTC.

The V gene is TRBV4-1, the J gene TRBJ2-7; TRBD2 aligns across 13 bases. The germline gives CDR1 MGHRA, CDR2 YSYEKL. V was pared by 2 bases and J by 5 bases, with 3 bases of the junction left unmatched. CDR3 length equals 15 residues. CDR3 in DNA: TGCGCCAGCAGCCAATTGACTAGCGGGAGGAACGAGCAGTACTTC. It encodes CASSQLTSGRNEQYF.

CDR3 loop: CASGEQGFSQETQYF. Written as DNA, the CDR3 is TGTGCCAGCGGGGAACAGGGGTTTTCTCAAGAGACCCAGTACTTC. This chain uses TRBV7-9 with TRBJ2-5, with 7 bases fitting TRBD1. The germline V gene has CDR1 SEHNR and CDR2 FQNEAQ (reference sequence). The CDR3 is made up of 15 amino acids. Trimming took 8 bases from V and 2 from J; bases not matched to a gene: 11.

The CDR3 spells CASSPTGDELFF. The CDR3, as DNA: TGTGCCAGCAGCCCGACAGGGGACGAGCTGTTTTTT. This sequence joins TRBV6-6 and TRBJ2-2; TRBD1 matches 8 bases. The germline CDR1 and CDR2 sequences are MNHNY and SVGAGI (reference sequence). The CDR3 loop spans 12 amino acids. Trimming at V came to 6 bases and at J to 11 bases, leaving 5 bases not matched to a gene.

In its sample, this clonotype was seen many times. The chain recombines TRBV20-1 with TRBJ2-3, with D tentatively TRBD2 (6 bases). The germline gives CDR1 DFQATT, CDR2 SNEGSKA (reference sequence). Trimming shortened V by 3 bases and J by 5 bases, and 9 bases separated the two germline ends. This CDR3 has 12 amino acids. The CDR3 DNA reads TGCAGTGCTAGTACAGCGGGAGATACGCAGTATTTT. Its translation: CSASTAGDTQYF.

Details on this clonotype: Since a much larger clone is just one base distant, this may be a read error. The chain joins TRBV20-1 to TRBJ2-1; D is possibly TRBD2 (6 bases). Between the trimmed V and J ends, which lost 3 bases and 8 bases, there was a span of 20 bases. This CDR3 is 15 amino acids long. The V gene's germline CDR1 is DFQATT and CDR2 SNEGSKA (reference sequence). CDR3 nucleotides: TGCAGTGCTAGGGCTCCAGCGGGTTCTCTCCATGAGCAGTTCTTC. Protein: CSARAPAGSLHEQFF.

The V and J genes are TRBV19 and TRBJ2-7, with 10 bases identical to TRBD2. Germline V gives CDR1 LNHDA, CDR2 SQIVND (reference sequence). This CDR3 region has 15 residues. The V and J ends lost 5 bases and 6 bases, in that order; junction bases with no gene match: 10. The CDR3 region is CASSRDPSGSGEQYF. The CDR3 region has the DNA TGTGCCAGTAGTCGAGACCCTAGCGGGAGCGGCGAGCAGTACTTC.

Regarding this clonotype: This sequence may be a read error, since a much larger clone differs from it by one base. The chain recombines TRBV5-1 with TRBJ2-1; tentative D call: TRBD1 (6 bases). Germline CDR1 SGHRS, CDR2 YFSETQ. The CDR3 sequence is 15 residues long. V gave up 0 bases and J gave up 9 bases, with 16 bases separating them. The CDR3 loop reads CASSLGLSQGGEQFF. The CDR3 DNA follows: TGCGCCAGCAGCTTGGGACTCAGTCAAGGGGGTGAGCAGTTCTTC.

The chain employs TRBV5-1 and TRBJ1-1, with a weak D call TRBD1 (6 bases). The CDR3 extends over 16 amino acids. Germline V lookup: CDR1 SGHRS, CDR2 YFSETQ. Trimming took off 0 bases at V and 3 bases at J, with 15 bases between the two ends. CDR3 DNA sequence: TGCGCCAGCAGCTTGGAGTGGGGGGCGAGGGACACTGAAGCTTTCTTT. It translates to CASSLEWGARDTEAFF. Full variable domain (missing parts from reference TRBV5-1 and TRBJ1-1): KAGVTQTPRYLIKTRGQQVTLSCSPISGHRSVSWYQQTPGQGLQFLFEYFSETQRNKGNFPGRFSGRQFSNSRSEMNVSTLELGDSALYLCASSLEWGARDTEAFFGQGTRLTVV.

In this sample, this clonotype turned up a few times. The chain couples TRBV20-1 to TRBJ1-2; 7 nucleotides match TRBD1. CDR1 and CDR2 from the germline V gene are DFQATT and SNEGSKA (reference sequence). The CDR3 is made up of 17 amino acids. J was trimmed by 0 bases and V by 0 bases; bases with no gene match: 10. CDR3 sequence (DNA): TGCAGTGCTAGAGATCTCGAGACAGGGTACACTAACTATGGCTACACCTTC. Translation gives CSARDLETGYTNYGYTF.

This clonotype occurred many times. The genes are TRBV6-5 and TRBJ1-4; 9 positions match TRBD1. CDR1 is MNHEY and CDR2 is SVGAGI in the germline V gene. This CDR3 has 16 amino acids. With V trimmed by 1 base and J by 4 bases, 4 bases remained unmatched. The CDR3 coding sequence is TGTGCCAGCAGTTACTTACAGGGGGCTAATAATGAAAAACTGTTTTTT. It is translated as CASSYLQGANNEKLFF.